Sequencing of this TCR beta chain was carried out in a study of cytomegalovirus exposure and HLA in healthy donors. Study-level results: Reports credit the classifier with highly specific, highly sensitive diagnosis of cytomegalovirus status. In a later analysis, V- and J-gene trimming of beta chains associated with a DCLRE1C missense variant, replicated independently. Several of the most significant clusters appeared, in a later analysis, to be linked to common viral pathogens.

As for this clone: The antigen remains unidentified.

Germline V gene lookup returns CDR1 MDHEN and CDR2 SYDVKM. CDR3 length equals 15 residues. J gave up 0 bases and V 5 bases, and 3 bases lay outside the gene matches. Primers included in the PCR were 60 Vbeta and 13 Jbeta primers. The data were produced by immunoSEQ multiplex PCR, yet TCRdb's version contains in-frame clones alone and is incomplete. In the table there are about 150,000 clones, roughly four fifths of which are singletons. The receptor was derived from a girl under 18 in good health and CMV-seropositive. The sample consisted of PBMCs. This chain joins TRBV28 and TRBJ2-2, with 7 bases matching TRBD1. This CDR3 is CASSPGTANTGELFF. In nucleotides, the CDR3 is TGTGCCAGCAGTCCGGGGACAGCGAACACCGGGGAGCTGTTTTTT.